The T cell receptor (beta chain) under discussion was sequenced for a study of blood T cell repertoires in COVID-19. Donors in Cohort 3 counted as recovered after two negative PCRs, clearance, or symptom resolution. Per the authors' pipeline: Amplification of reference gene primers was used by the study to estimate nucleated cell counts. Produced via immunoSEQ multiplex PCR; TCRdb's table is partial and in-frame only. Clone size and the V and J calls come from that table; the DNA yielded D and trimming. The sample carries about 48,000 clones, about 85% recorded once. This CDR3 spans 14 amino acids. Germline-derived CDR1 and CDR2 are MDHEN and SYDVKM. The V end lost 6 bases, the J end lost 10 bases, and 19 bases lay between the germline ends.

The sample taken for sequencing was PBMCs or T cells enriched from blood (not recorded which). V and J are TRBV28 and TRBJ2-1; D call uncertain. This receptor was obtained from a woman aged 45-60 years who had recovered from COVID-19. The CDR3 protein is CASSPEHTTREQFF. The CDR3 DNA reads TGTGCCAGCAGCCCCGAACATACCACGCGGGAGCAGTTCTTC.